These 17 T cell receptor beta chains came from one sample sequenced in a study of blood T cell repertoires in COVID-19. Sequenced by immunoSEQ multiplex PCR; TCRdb stores in-frame clones only, minus some. The sample shows hundreds of thousands of clones, more than 80% of them seen only once. The specimen was PBMCs or T cells enriched from blood (not recorded which). Every receptor here comes from a man between 50 and 59 years old who had been exposed to COVID-19.

This clone was counted a single time. J is TRBJ1-1 and V is TRBV6-5; tentatively, D is TRBD1 (6 bases). This CDR3 spans 14 amino acids. Trimming took 0 bases from V and 5 from J, leaving 10 bases between them. The V gene's germline CDR1 is MNHEY and CDR2 SVGAGI. The CDR3 loop reads CASSYSVGTTEAFF. CDR3 in DNA: TGTGCCAGCAGTTACTCGGTAGGGACAACTGAAGCTTTCTTT.

This clone turned up a few times. The genes are TRBV18 and TRBJ1-1; weak D call: TRBD1 (5 bases). Trimming stripped 3 bases from V and 0 bases from J, with 5 bases between. Per the germline V gene, CDR1 is KGHSH and CDR2 is LQKENI. The CDR3 has 13 residues. The CDR3 DNA reads as TGTGCCAGCTCACCGGGGCTGAACACTGAAGCTTTCTTT. This encodes CASSPGLNTEAFF.

The chain joins TRBV19 to TRBJ1-5, with D possibly being TRBD1 (5 bases). V lost 0 bases and J 7 bases, leaving 10 bases between the germline ends. Germline CDR1 LNHDA, CDR2 SQIVND (reference sequence). This CDR3 is built from 14 residues. The CDR3 DNA sequence: TGTGCCAGTAGTATAGAAAGGGGTAGGCAGCCCCAGCATTTT. It translates to CASSIERGRQPQHF. Full variable domain (rest looked up from reference TRBV19 and TRBJ1-5): DGGITQSPKYLFRKEGQNVTLSCEQNLNHDAMYWYRQDPGQGLRLIYYSQIVNDFQKGDIAEGYSVSREKKESFPLTVTSAQKNPTAFYLCASSIERGRQPQHFGDGTRLSIL.

The chain employs TRBV7-2 and TRBJ1-6, with TRBD1 identical over 7 bases. With 5 bases clipped from V and 5 bases from J, the junction kept 6 bases outside the gene matches. Germline V gene sequence: CDR1 SGHTA, CDR2 FQGNSA. CDR3 length equals 15 residues. The CDR3, as DNA: TGTGCCAGCAGCACCCGAGGGGGCCATAATTCACCCCTCCACTTT. The encoded protein is CASSTRGGHNSPLHF.

The chain is built from TRBV4-1 and TRBJ1-1, with 7 bases aligning to TRBD1. The CDR3 has 14 residues. Germline assignment: CDR1 MGHRA and CDR2 YSYEKL. V dropped 0 bases and J dropped 11; count of bases not matched to a gene: 9. The CDR3 DNA sequence: TGCGCCAGCAGCCAAGAGGAGGATGACAGGGTGGCTTTCTTT. Its protein product is CASSQEEDDRVAFF.

The chain employs TRBV2 and TRBJ2-2; 7 nucleotides line up with TRBD1. After removal of 5 bases from V and 3 bases from J, the junction contained 6 bases not matched to a gene. CDR3 length: 15 amino acids. Germline loops: CDR1 SNHLY, CDR2 FYNNEI. CDR3 residues: CASSPQGVHTGELFF. CDR3 nucleotides: TGTGCCAGCAGTCCTCAGGGGGTCCACACCGGGGAGCTGTTTTTT.

The V and J genes are TRBV7-9 and TRBJ2-2; D not resolved. There are 12 residues in the CDR3. Germline CDR1 reads SEHNR; CDR2 reads FQNEAQ (reference sequence). Trimming pared 6 bases from V and 8 bases from J, leaving 10 bases between. The CDR3 spells CASRPRQGELFF. CDR3 bases: TGTGCCAGCAGACCTCGTCAGGGGGAGCTGTTTTTT. The complete variable domain, with remaining parts taken from reference TRBV7-9 and TRBJ2-2, reads DTGVSQNPRHKITKRGQNVTFRCDPISEHNRLYWYRQTLGQGPEFLTYFQNEAQLEKSRLLSDRFSAERPKGSFSTLEIQRTEQGDSAMYLCASRPRQGELFFGEGSRLTVL.

The V gene is TRBV24-1, the J gene TRBJ2-3; 10 nucleotides agree with TRBD1. The germline CDR1 and CDR2 sequences are KGHDR and SFDVKD. This CDR3 is built from 19 residues. Losses at the gene ends were 0 bases for V and 3 bases for J; bases not matched to a gene: 11. CDR3 loop: CATSDLGGDRGLWTDTQYF. CDR3 DNA sequence: TGTGCCACCAGTGATTTGGGTGGGGACAGGGGTTTGTGGACAGATACGCAGTATTTT.

The rearrangement joins TRBV4-1 to TRBJ1-1; possibly TRBD1 for D (6 bases). CDR1 and CDR2 (germline): MGHRA, YSYEKL. The CDR3 contains 15 residues. V lost 2 bases and J 4 bases, leaving 14 bases between the germline ends. This CDR3 is CASSQRDTLGTEAFF. DNA of the CDR3: TGCGCCAGCAGCCAAAGGGACACCCTTGGCACTGAAGCTTTCTTT.

This chain connects TRBV7-2 to TRBJ2-1, with TRBD2 matching over 7 bases. The CDR3 contains 14 residues. From germline, CDR1 is SGHTA and CDR2 FQGNSA. With 4 bases clipped from V and 7 bases from J, the junction kept 7 bases outside the gene matches. CDR3 coding DNA: TGTGCCAGCAGCTCAGGACTAGTAATTAATGAGCAGTTCTTC. Its protein is CASSSGLVINEQFF.

The J gene is TRBJ1-2, the V gene TRBV12-3 or TRBV12-4; 8 bases line up with TRBD1. With 3 bases clipped from V and 6 bases from J, the junction kept 3 bases outside the gene matches. The CDR3 has 13 amino acids. The CDR3 DNA sequence: TGTGCCAGCAGTTTCGGACAGGGTGATGGCTACACCTTC. It translates to CASSFGQGDGYTF.

The genes are TRBV18 and TRBJ2-3, with D possibly matching TRBD2 (6 bases). This CDR3 region has 19 residues. Germline V gene data show CDR1 as KGHSH and CDR2 as LQKENI. V lost 3 bases and J 0 bases, leaving 22 bases between the germline ends. The CDR3 sequence: CASSPLIPGPGESTDTQYF. The CDR3 DNA is TGTGCCAGCTCACCTCTTATCCCGGGACCGGGAGAGAGCACAGATACGCAGTATTTT. The full variable domain, completed using reference TRBV18 and TRBJ2-3, is NAGVMQNPRHLVRRRGQEARLRCSPMKGHSHVYWYRQLPEEGLKFMVYLQKENIIDESGMPKERFSAEFPKEGPSILRIQQVVRGDSAAYFCASSPLIPGPGESTDTQYFGPGTRLTVL.

This clone was found once. V is TRBV4-1 and J is TRBJ2-7; 9 bases fit TRBD2. The V gene end was trimmed by 0 bases and the J gene end by 3 bases; junction bases not matched to a gene: 6. This CDR3 comprises 16 residues. Germline CDR1 reads MGHRA; CDR2 reads YSYEKL. As DNA, the CDR3 is TGCGCCAGCAGCCAAGAGGGCCTAGCGGGGTTCTACGAGCAGTACGTC. Translating it yields CASSQEGLAGFYEQYV.

The chain links TRBV4-2 to TRBJ1-1; D is ambiguous. The CDR3 sequence is 14 residues long. Trimming took off 0 bases at V and 5 bases at J, with 10 bases between the two ends. Germline V gives CDR1 LGHNA, CDR2 YNFKEQ. This chain's CDR3 is CASSQDKLRTEAFF. CDR3 nucleotide sequence: TGTGCCAGCAGCCAAGATAAGTTGAGGACTGAAGCTTTCTTT.

The chain's CDR3 is CAWSPGGPQYNQPQHF. CDR3 nucleotides: TGTGCCTGGAGCCCGGGGGGGCCACAATACAATCAGCCCCAGCATTTT. The genes are TRBV30 and TRBJ1-5; tentative D call: TRBD1 (6 bases). Germline CDR1 GTSNPN, CDR2 SVGIG (reference sequence). Trimming removed 3 bases from V and 3 bases from J, with 18 bases in between. The CDR3 loop spans 16 amino acids.

The rearrangement uses TRBV7-2 and TRBJ1-4; 9 bases line up with TRBD1. The CDR3 length is 16 residues. CDR1 is SGHTA, CDR2 FQGNSA, per germline. Trimming cost V 3 bases and J 5 bases; bases outside gene matches: 7. The CDR3 region has the DNA TGTGCCAGCAGCTTTCGTGTAGGGACAGGGAATGAAAAACTGTTTTTT. Its translation: CASSFRVGTGNEKLFF.

The CDR3 region is CASSLTGAEQYV. CDR3 DNA sequence: TGTGCCAGCAGCTTGACAGGGGCCGAGCAGTACGTC. The V and J genes are TRBV5-5 and TRBJ2-7; 7 bases match TRBD1. The CDR3 consists of 12 residues. Germline V gene sequence: CDR1 SGHKS, CDR2 YYEKEE (reference sequence). The V and J ends lost 1 base and 6 bases, in that order; junction bases with no gene match: 1.